This TCR beta chain was recorded in a study of cytomegalovirus exposure and HLA in healthy donors. Whole-study results and caveats: For most subjects, TCR beta sequences were reported to predict HLA-A and HLA-B alleles with accuracy. With later analysis, a missense DCLRE1C variant became linked to TCR beta V- and J-gene trimming.

V was pared by 5 bases and J by 5 bases, with 13 bases between. In germline, CDR1 is LNHDA, CDR2 SQIVND (reference sequence). This CDR3 has 13 residues. Amplification used 60 Vbeta primers and 13 Jbeta primers. Profiling relied on immunoSEQ multiplex PCR, and the TCRdb table lists in-frame clones only, not all of them. The sample holds 99,000 or so clones, more than 75% seen once. About this clone: Its antigen is currently unknown.

This TCR derives from a woman aged 40-49 years in good health and CMV-seronegative. The chain employs TRBV19 and TRBJ2-7, with TRBD2 as a possible D gene (5 bases). The sample consisted of PBMCs. CDR3 region: CASSRQEGHEQYF. For the CDR3, the DNA is TGTGCCAGTAGTCGTCAAGAGGGCCACGAGCAGTACTTC.